These 26 T cell receptor beta chains were sequenced from one sample in a study of shared clonotypes between healthy human individuals. Repertoires were generated with immunoSEQ multiplex PCR, while TCRdb's copy carries only in-frame clones and drops some. The sample has hundreds of thousands of clones; over 65% are singletons. The specimen sequenced was memory CD4+ T cells sorted from blood. Subset specified: CD45RA-negative fraction. Receptors were obtained from a woman under 40 in good health.

The chain is built from TRBV2 and TRBJ1-2; the D gene is possibly TRBD1 (5 bases). Germline CDR1 reads SNHLY; CDR2 reads FYNNEI. This CDR3 contains 13 residues. Between the trimmed V and J ends, which lost 6 bases and 3 bases, there was a span of 11 bases. The CDR3 bases are TGTGCCAGCAGATCGACAGTCGACTATGGCTACACCTTC. This encodes CASRSTVDYGYTF.

The J gene is TRBJ2-5, the V gene TRBV10-3, with 13 positions matching TRBD2. CDR1 is ENHRY, CDR2 SYGVKD, per germline. The CDR3 runs to 17 residues. V was clipped by 5 bases and J by 0 bases; unmatched bases: 6. The CDR3 spells CAISTGTSGAHQETQYF. CDR3 nucleotide sequence: TGTGCCATCAGTACCGGGACTAGCGGGGCACACCAAGAGACCCAGTACTTC.

The chain links TRBV6-1 to TRBJ2-5; no clear D gene. This CDR3 spans 15 amino acids. Per germline, CDR1 MNHNS and CDR2 SASEGT. V shed 4 bases and J shed 5 bases, with 17 bases lying between them. The DNA of the CDR3 is TGTGCCAGCAGTGGAATTAGGGTTATTGGGGAGACCCAGTACTTC. It is translated as CASSGIRVIGETQYF.

This chain connects TRBV30 to TRBJ2-3; 10 bases are a match to TRBD2. The CDR3 is made up of 15 amino acids. The V gene end was trimmed by 3 bases and the J gene end by 1 base; junction bases not matched to a gene: 4. The germline V gene encodes CDR1 GTSNPN and CDR2 SVGIG (reference sequence). DNA of the CDR3: TGTGCCTGGAGGGCTGGGACTAGCGGCACAGATACGCAGTATTTT. As protein: CAWRAGTSGTDTQYF.

This clone occurred a few times. The chain links TRBV18 to TRBJ1-5; perhaps TRBD1 as D (5 bases). The germline gives CDR1 KGHSH, CDR2 LQKENI. The CDR3 contains 16 residues. Trimming removed 5 bases from V and 2 bases from J, with 16 bases in between. CDR3 loop: CASSSGLPRGNQPQHF. DNA of the CDR3: TGTGCCAGCTCATCGGGACTCCCGAGGGGCAATCAGCCCCAGCATTTT.

This clone occurred once. The CDR3: CASSLGTTDRLNEQFF. The CDR3 DNA follows: TGTGCCAGCAGCTTGGGAACTACGGACAGGCTCAATGAGCAGTTCTTC. The V call is TRBV5-8, the J call TRBJ2-1, with 7 nucleotides matching TRBD1. Losses at the gene ends were 0 bases for V and 6 bases for J; bases not matched to a gene: 9. CDR3 length equals 16 residues. Germline-derived CDR1 and CDR2 are SGHTS and YDEGEE. The full variable domain, completed using reference TRBV5-8 and TRBJ2-1, is EAGVTQSPTHLIKTRGQQATLRCSPISGHTSVYWYQQALGLGLQFLLWYDEGEERNRGNFPPRFSGRQFPNYSSELNVNALELEDSALYLCASSLGTTDRLNEQFFGPGTRLTVL.

The rearrangement links TRBV27 to TRBJ2-7, with TRBD2 matching 7 bases. V gave up 7 bases and J gave up 3 bases; unmatched junction bases: 6. CDR1 is MNHEY, CDR2 SMNVEV, per germline (reference sequence). CDR3 length equals 13 residues. The DNA of the CDR3 is TGTGCCAGCATGCGGGGGACGGGCTACGAGCAGTACTTC. This codes for CASMRGTGYEQYF.

The V gene is TRBV28, the J gene TRBJ1-1, with a weak D call TRBD1 (5 bases). This CDR3 region has 15 residues. V lost 8 bases, J lost 3 bases, and 19 bases lay in between. Germline CDR1 MDHEN, CDR2 SYDVKM. The CDR3 spells CASLSLGKGYTEAFF. Here the CDR3 DNA reads TGTGCCAGCCTTTCCCTCGGCAAGGGGTACACTGAAGCTTTCTTT.

This rearrangement joins TRBV6-5 to TRBJ1-3; D unresolved. The CDR3 extends over 13 amino acids. The germline V gene encodes CDR1 MNHEY and CDR2 SVGAGI. V lost 4 bases and J 7 bases, leaving 11 bases between the germline ends. This CDR3 reads CASSSPHVNTIYF. CDR3 in DNA: TGTGCCAGCAGTTCCCCACATGTGAACACCATATATTTT.

This clone appeared once. J is TRBJ1-1 and V is TRBV27; 8 bases line up with TRBD1. Germline CDR1 reads MNHEY; CDR2 reads SMNVEV (reference sequence). Trimming removed 1 base from V and 3 bases from J; junction bases left unmatched: 7. The CDR3 is made up of 16 amino acids. CDR3 amino acids: CASSLFPNRGYTEAFF. The CDR3 DNA is TGTGCCAGCAGTTTATTCCCTAACAGGGGGTACACTGAAGCTTTCTTT.

The chain links TRBV9 to TRBJ1-4; D ambiguous. CDR1 SGDLS and CDR2 YYNGEE come from the germline V gene. Trimming left V 0 bases short and J 5 bases short, with 8 bases between. The CDR3 covers 14 residues. In nucleotides, the CDR3 is TGTGCCAGCAGCGTAGCTACGGGGAATGAAAAACTGTTTTTT. Its translation is CASSVATGNEKLFF.

This clone was seen a handful of times. Other DNA variants within this sample encode the same CDR3. CDR3 protein: CASSSTGTETQYF. The CDR3 DNA is TGTGCCAGCTCGTCGACAGGGACTGAGACCCAGTACTTC. V is TRBV18 and J is TRBJ2-5; possible D gene TRBD1, 7 bases. Per the germline V gene, CDR1 is KGHSH and CDR2 is LQKENI. Deletions cut 6 bases from V and 5 bases from J, with 13 bases between. CDR3 size: 13 residues.

The chain combines TRBV7-9 with TRBJ2-5, with D hard to call. The germline CDR1 and CDR2 sequences are SEHNR and FQNEAQ (reference sequence). Deletions cut 4 bases from V and 2 bases from J, with 11 bases between. The CDR3 runs to 14 residues. CDR3 amino acids: CASSSPGLQETQYF. The CDR3, as DNA: TGTGCCAGCAGCTCCCCCGGGCTGCAAGAGACCCAGTACTTC.

As regards this clone: Other DNA sequences in this specimen translate into the identical CDR3. The chain employs TRBV7-9 and TRBJ1-1; D not certain. The CDR3 loop spans 13 amino acids. V lost 3 bases and J 1 base, leaving 6 bases between the germline ends. The germline V gene encodes CDR1 SEHNR and CDR2 FQNEAQ (reference sequence). CDR3 in amino acids: CASSFGGNTEAFF. CDR3 nucleotide sequence: TGTGCCAGCAGCTTTGGCGGGAACACTGAAGCTTTCTTT.

This rearrangement joins TRBV28 to TRBJ1-5, with 8 bases matching TRBD1. V was pared by 4 bases and J by 4 bases, with 3 bases of the junction left unmatched. CDR1 is MDHEN, CDR2 SYDVKM, per germline. The CDR3 runs 14 residues. The CDR3 sequence is CASSSYRGNQPQHF. The CDR3 DNA follows: TGTGCCAGCAGTTCCTACAGGGGGAATCAGCCCCAGCATTTT.

V and J are TRBV2 and TRBJ2-1, with 12 bases aligning to TRBD2. V was clipped by 4 bases and J by 4 bases; unmatched bases: 2. The CDR3 extends over 15 amino acids. Germline CDR1 SNHLY, CDR2 FYNNEI. DNA of the CDR3: TGTGCCAGCAGTGGACTAGCGGGAGCATACAATGAGCAGTTCTTC. It specifies CASSGLAGAYNEQFF.

As concerns this clone: The same CDR3 is also encoded by other DNA sequences in this sample. The rearrangement links TRBV28 to TRBJ2-5, with D unresolved. Germline V gene data show CDR1 as MDHEN and CDR2 as SYDVKM. This CDR3 comprises 14 residues. V was shortened by 6 bases and J by 5 bases, with 16 bases between the two germline ends. CDR3 region: CASSSGLAGETQYF. The CDR3, as DNA: TGTGCCAGCAGCTCTGGTTTGGCAGGCGAGACCCAGTACTTC.

The chain has TRBV6-1 and TRBJ1-1; 9 bases agree with TRBD1. With V trimmed by 8 bases and J by 5 bases, 6 bases remained unmatched. Germline CDR1 reads MNHNS; CDR2 reads SASEGT. CDR3 length: 13 amino acids. The CDR3 bases are TGTGCCAGCCAACCGGACAGGGGTACTGAAGCTTTCTTT. This sequence encodes CASQPDRGTEAFF.

The CDR3 sequence: CASSLGRDGEAFF. The CDR3 DNA is TGCGCCAGCAGCTTGGGAAGGGACGGTGAAGCTTTCTTT. The chain couples TRBV5-1 to TRBJ1-1, with D perhaps matching TRBD1 (5 bases). The germline V gene has CDR1 SGHRS and CDR2 YFSETQ. V shed 0 bases and J shed 7 bases, with 10 bases lying between them. CDR3 length: 13 amino acids.

The rearrangement joins TRBV30 to TRBJ2-5; 11 positions match TRBD2. CDR3 size: 15 residues. Per germline, CDR1 GTSNPN and CDR2 SVGIG (reference sequence). V dropped 2 bases and J dropped 5; count of bases not matched to a gene: 7. The CDR3 region is CAWSPLAGGRETQYF. CDR3 nucleotide sequence: TGTGCCTGGAGTCCCCTAGCGGGAGGTCGGGAGACCCAGTACTTC.

The gene calls are TRBV30 and TRBJ1-3, with D hard to call. Between the trimmed V and J ends, which lost 1 base and 0 bases, there was a span of 16 bases. Germline V gene sequence: CDR1 GTSNPN, CDR2 SVGIG (reference sequence). This CDR3 has 17 amino acids. The CDR3 loop is CAWSGGSRSSSGNTIYF. CDR3 sequence (DNA): TGTGCCTGGAGTGGAGGTTCTAGGAGCAGCTCTGGAAACACCATATATTTT.

The CDR3 region is CASSYSELAGIGEQYF. The CDR3 nucleotides read TGTGCCAGCAGTTACTCGGAACTAGCGGGAATAGGCGAGCAGTACTTC. J is TRBJ2-7 and V is TRBV6-6; 10 nucleotides align to TRBD2. The germline gives CDR1 MNHNY, CDR2 SVGAGI (reference sequence). V was pared by 0 bases and J by 6 bases, with 8 bases of the junction left unmatched. This CDR3 is built from 16 residues.

This clone appeared a single time. This chain connects TRBV5-1 to TRBJ2-7; D may be TRBD1 or TRBD2 (6 bases each). With 0 bases removed from V and 5 bases from J, the gap between germline ends came to 15 bases. CDR3 size: 15 residues. Germline values: CDR1 SGHRS, CDR2 YFSETQ. The CDR3 DNA follows: TGCGCCAGCAGCTTGGCCGTTAGGGGGGTCGACGAGCAGTACTTC. This gives the protein CASSLAVRGVDEQYF.

In the case of this clone: One end of the junction does not line up with germline, which may come from a read error. This chain links TRBV4-2 with TRBJ1-4; TRBD1 is a possible D gene (6 bases). Germline V gene sequence: CDR1 LGHNA, CDR2 YNFKEQ. The CDR3 covers 16 residues. The CDR3 DNA reads as TGTGCCAGCAGCCAAGCCTCCGGGACAACGAATGAAAAACTGTTTTTT. Protein product: CASSQASGTTNEKLFF.

The chain couples TRBV21-1 to TRBJ2-1; TRBD2, the table's D call, lacks a check against the DNA. TRBV21-1 is recorded as a pseudogene. The CDR3 runs 12 residues. CDR3 protein: CASRVTGTSVFF. The CDR3 nucleotides read TGTGCCAGCAGAGTCACCGGGACTAGCGTGTTCTTC.

In this sample, this clone turned up a few times. V and J are TRBV28 and TRBJ2-2; TRBD1 matches at 7 bases. This CDR3 is built from 14 residues. Germline CDR1 reads MDHEN; CDR2 reads SYDVKM. The J segment lost 3 bases and the V segment lost 4 bases, leaving 2 bases of the junction unmatched. For the CDR3, the DNA is TGTGCCAGCAGTTATGGGACAGACACCGGGGAGCTGTTTTTT. As protein: CASSYGTDTGELFF.